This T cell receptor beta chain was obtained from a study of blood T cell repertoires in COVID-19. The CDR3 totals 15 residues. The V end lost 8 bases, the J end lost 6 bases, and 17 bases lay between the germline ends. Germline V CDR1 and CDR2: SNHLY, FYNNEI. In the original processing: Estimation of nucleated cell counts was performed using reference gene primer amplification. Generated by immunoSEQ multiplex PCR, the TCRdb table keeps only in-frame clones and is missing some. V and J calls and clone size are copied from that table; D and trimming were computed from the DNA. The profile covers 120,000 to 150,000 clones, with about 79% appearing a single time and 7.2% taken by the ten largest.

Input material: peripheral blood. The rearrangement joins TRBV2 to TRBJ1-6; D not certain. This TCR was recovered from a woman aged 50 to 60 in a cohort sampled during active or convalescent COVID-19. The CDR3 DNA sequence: TGTGCCAGCCGGAACCGGGCCCGGGGTAATTCACCCCTCCACTTT. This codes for CASRNRARGNSPLHF.